The clone carrying this T cell receptor (beta chain) was counted between two and nine times. The antigen is unknown. This specimen comes from a study of identical twins. Study-wide results and limits: Models predicted too little out-of-frame TCR alpha sharing in monozygotic twins. Fewer insertions marked abundant cord blood beta clonotypes; young adult naive trended weakly, memory not at all.

MiXCR was run by TCRdb on the 5' RACE reads, yielding one entry per CDR3 protein. The sample holds under 900,000 distinct CDR3 sequences, around 12% seen once. The trim removed 7 bases at V and 5 bases at J, leaving 5 bases unmatched. Germline values: CDR1 DFQATT, CDR2 SNEGSKA (reference sequence). This CDR3 is built from 12 residues. This same sample was also part of a study on yellow fever vaccine responses in identical twins.

The TCR originated in a woman aged 18-30 years in good health. This rearrangement joins TRBV20-1 to TRBJ2-7, with 10 nucleotides matching TRBD2. Input material: PBMCs. CDR3 bases: TGCAGTGTTGAGCGGGAGGGCCACGAGCAGTACTTC. Residues: CSVEREGHEQYF.